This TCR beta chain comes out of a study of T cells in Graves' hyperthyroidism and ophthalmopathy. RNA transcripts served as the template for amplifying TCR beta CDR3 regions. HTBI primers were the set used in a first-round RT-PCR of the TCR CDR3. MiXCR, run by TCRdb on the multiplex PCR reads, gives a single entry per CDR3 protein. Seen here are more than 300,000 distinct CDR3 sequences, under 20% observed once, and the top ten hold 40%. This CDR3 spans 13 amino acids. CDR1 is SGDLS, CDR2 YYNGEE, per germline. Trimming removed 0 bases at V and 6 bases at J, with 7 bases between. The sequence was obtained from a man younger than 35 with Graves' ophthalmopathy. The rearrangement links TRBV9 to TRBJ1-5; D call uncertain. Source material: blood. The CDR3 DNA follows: TGTGCCAGCAGCGTAGGGGAAGGTCAGCCCCAGCATTTT. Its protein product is CASSVGEGQPQHF.